This note documents a single T cell receptor beta chain sequence. Its antigen is unidentified. PCR primers comprised 60 Vbeta and 13 Jbeta primers. Sequencing used immunoSEQ multiplex PCR; TCRdb keeps in-frame clones, though not all of them. The repertoire holds 95,000 to 100,000 clones, with around 74% as singletons. CDR1 is MRHNA and CDR2 is SNTAGT in the germline V gene. The length of the CDR3 is 15 residues. The V gene lost 0 bases and the J gene lost 9 bases, with 12 bases spanning the gap. This sample was taken from a study of cytomegalovirus exposure and HLA in healthy donors. Study-level points and caveats: About 87% or about 30% of the time was how often most TCR beta V segments were productive, according to an earlier analysis. Researchers reportedly found TCR beta sequences accurately predicted most subjects' HLA-A and HLA-B alleles. A missense variant in DCLRE1C was later tied to TCR beta V- and J-gene trimming.

This sequence originates from a man aged 35 to 55 in good health and CMV-seropositive. The chain recombines TRBV6-4 with TRBJ1-6, with D possibly being TRBD1 (5 bases). The sample comprised PBMCs. The CDR3 DNA reads as TGTGCCAGCAGTGACTCCGGGGGAACGGCTTCACCCCTCCACTTT. Protein: CASSDSGGTASPLHF.